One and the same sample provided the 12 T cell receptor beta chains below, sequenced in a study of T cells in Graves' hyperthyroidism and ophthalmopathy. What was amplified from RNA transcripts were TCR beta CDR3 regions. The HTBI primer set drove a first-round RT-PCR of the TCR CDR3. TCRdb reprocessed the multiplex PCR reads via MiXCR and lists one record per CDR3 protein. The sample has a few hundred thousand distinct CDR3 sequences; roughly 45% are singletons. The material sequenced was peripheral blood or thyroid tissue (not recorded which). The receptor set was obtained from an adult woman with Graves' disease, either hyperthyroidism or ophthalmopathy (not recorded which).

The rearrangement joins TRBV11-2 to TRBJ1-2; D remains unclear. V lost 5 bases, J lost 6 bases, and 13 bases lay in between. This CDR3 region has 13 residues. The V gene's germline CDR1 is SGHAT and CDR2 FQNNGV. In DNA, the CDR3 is TGTGCCAGCAGCGCAGATCGGCCGAATGGCTACACCTTC. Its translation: CASSADRPNGYTF.

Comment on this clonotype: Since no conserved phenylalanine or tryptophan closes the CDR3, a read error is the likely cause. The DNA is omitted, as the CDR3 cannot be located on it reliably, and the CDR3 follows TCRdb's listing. CDR3 amino acids: CASSVGWQ. The chain is built from TRBV9 and TRBJ2-2. The V gene's germline CDR1 is SGDLS and CDR2 YYNGEE. The CDR3 is 8 residues long, counting both termini.

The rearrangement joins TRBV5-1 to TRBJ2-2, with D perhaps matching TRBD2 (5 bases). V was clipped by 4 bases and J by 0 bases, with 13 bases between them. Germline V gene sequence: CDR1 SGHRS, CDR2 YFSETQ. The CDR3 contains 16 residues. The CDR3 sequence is CASSRIGSANTGELFF. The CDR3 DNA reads TGCGCCAGCAGCCGAATAGGGAGCGCGAACACCGGGGAGCTGTTTTTT.

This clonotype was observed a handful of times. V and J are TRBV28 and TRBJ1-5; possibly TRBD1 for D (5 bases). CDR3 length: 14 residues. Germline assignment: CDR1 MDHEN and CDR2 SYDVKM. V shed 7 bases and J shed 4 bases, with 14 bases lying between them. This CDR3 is CASTISQGNQPQHF. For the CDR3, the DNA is TGTGCCAGCACCATCAGTCAGGGAAATCAGCCCCAGCATTTT.

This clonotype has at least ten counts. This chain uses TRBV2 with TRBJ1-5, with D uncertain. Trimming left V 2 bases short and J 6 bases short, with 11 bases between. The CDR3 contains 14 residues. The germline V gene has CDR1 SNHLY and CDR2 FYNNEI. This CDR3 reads CASSEQEGFQPQHF. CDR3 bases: TGTGCCAGCAGTGAACAGGAAGGTTTTCAGCCCCAGCATTTT. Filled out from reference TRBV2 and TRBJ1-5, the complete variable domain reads EPEVTQTPSHQVTQMGQEVILRCVPISNHLYFYWYRQILGQKVEFLVSFYNNEISEKSEIFDDQFSVERPDGSNFTLKIRSTKLEDSAMYFCASSEQEGFQPQHFGDGTRLSIL.

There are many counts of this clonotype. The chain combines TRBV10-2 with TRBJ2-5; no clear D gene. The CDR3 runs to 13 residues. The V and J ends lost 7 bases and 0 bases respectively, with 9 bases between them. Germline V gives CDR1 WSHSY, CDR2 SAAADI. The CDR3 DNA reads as TGCGCCAGCAAGAATGGCAACCAAGAGACCCAGTACTTC. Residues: CASKNGNQETQYF.

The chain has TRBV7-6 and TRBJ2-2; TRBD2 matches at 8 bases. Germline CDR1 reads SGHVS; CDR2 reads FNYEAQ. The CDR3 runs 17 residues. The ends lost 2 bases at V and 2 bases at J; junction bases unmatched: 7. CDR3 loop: CASSLRLGTSNTGELFF. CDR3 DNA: TGTGCCAGCAGCTTACGGCTAGGGACTAGTAACACCGGGGAGCTGTTTTTT.

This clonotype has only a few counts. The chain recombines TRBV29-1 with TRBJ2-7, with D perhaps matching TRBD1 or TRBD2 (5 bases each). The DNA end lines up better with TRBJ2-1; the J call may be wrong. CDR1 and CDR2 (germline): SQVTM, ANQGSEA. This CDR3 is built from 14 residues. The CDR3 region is CSVVGTRGHNEQFF. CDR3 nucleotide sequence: TGCAGCGTTGTTGGGACCAGAGGACACAATGAGCAGTTCTTC.

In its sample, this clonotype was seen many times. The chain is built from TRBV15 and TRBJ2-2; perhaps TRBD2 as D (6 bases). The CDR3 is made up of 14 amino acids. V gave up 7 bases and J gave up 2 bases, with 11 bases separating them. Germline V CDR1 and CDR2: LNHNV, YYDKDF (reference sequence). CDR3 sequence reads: CATKAGRNTGELFF. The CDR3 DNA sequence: TGTGCCACCAAAGCGGGTAGAAACACCGGGGAGCTGTTTTTT.

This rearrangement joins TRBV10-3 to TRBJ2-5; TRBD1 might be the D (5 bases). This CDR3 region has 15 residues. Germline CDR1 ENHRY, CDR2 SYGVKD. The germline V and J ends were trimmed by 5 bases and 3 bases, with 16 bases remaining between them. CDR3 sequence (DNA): TGTGCCATCAGTTCCCAACAGGTTTTGGAAGAGACCCAGTACTTC. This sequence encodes CAISSQQVLEETQYF.

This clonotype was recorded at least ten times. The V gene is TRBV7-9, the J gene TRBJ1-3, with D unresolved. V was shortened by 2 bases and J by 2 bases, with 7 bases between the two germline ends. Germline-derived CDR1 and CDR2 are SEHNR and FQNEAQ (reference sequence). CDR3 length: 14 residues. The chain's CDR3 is CASSLRPPGNTIYF. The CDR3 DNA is TGTGCCAGCAGCTTAAGGCCGCCTGGAAACACCATATATTTT.

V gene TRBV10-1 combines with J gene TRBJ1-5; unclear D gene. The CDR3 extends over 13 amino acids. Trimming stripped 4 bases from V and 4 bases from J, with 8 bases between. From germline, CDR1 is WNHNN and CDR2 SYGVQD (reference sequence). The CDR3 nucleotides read TGCGCCAGCAGTGTGGCAGAAAATCAGCCCCAGCATTTT. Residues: CASSVAENQPQHF.